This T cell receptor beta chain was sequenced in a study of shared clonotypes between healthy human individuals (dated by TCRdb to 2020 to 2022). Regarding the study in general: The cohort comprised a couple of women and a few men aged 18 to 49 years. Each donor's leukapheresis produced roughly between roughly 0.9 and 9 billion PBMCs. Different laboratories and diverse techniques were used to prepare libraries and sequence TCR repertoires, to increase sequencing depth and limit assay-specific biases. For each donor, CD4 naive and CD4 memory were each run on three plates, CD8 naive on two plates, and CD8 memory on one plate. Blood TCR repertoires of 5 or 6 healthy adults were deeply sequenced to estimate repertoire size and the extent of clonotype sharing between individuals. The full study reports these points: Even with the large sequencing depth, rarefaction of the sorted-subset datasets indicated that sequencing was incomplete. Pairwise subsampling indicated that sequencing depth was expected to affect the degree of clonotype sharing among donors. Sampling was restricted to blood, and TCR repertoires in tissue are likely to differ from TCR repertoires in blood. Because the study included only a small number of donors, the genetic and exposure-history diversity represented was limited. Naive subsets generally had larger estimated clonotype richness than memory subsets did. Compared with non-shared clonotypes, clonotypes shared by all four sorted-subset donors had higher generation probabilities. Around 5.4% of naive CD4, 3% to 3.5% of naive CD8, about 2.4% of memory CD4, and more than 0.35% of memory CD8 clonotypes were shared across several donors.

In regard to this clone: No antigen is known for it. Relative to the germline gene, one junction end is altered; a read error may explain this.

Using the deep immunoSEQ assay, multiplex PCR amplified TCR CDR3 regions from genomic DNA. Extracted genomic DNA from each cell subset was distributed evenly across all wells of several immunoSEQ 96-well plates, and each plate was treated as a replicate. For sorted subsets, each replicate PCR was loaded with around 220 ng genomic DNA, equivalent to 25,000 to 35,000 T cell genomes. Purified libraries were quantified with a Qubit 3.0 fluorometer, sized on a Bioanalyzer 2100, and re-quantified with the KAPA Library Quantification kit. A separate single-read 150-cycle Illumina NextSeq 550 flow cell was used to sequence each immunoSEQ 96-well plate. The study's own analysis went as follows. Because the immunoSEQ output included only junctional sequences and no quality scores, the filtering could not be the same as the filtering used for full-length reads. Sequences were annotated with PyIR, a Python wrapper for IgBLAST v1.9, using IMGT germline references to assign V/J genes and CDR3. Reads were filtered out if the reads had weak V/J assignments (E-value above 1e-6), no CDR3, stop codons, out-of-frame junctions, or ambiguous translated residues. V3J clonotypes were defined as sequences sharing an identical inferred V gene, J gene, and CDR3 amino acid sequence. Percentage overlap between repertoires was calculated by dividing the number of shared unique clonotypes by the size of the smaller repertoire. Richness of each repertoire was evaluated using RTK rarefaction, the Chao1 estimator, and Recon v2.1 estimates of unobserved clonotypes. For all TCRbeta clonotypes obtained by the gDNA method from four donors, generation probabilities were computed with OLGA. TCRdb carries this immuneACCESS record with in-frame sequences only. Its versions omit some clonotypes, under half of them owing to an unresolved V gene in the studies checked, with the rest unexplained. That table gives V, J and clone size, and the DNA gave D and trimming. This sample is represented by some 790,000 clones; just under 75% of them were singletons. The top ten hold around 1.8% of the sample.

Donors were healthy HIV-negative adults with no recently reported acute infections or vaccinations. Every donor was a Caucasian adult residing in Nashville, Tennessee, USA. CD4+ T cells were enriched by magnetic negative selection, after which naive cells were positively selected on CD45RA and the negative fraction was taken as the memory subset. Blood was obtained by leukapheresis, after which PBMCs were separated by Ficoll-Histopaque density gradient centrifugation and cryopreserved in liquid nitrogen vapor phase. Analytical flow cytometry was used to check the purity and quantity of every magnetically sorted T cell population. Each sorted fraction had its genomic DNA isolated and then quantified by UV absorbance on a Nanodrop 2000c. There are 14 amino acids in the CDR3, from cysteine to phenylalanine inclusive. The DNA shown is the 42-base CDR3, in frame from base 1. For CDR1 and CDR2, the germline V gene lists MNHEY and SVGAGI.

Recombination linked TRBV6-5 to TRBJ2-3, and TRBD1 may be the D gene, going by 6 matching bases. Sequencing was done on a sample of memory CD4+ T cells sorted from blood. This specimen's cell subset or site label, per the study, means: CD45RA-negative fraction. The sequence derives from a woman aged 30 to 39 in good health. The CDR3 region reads CASRTGHSTYTQYF. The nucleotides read TGTGCCAGCAGAACGGGACACAGCACATATACGCAGTATTTT.